Listed below are T cell receptor beta chains from one sample, sequenced in a study of regulatory T cells in long-lasting Graves disease. TCRdb fed the multiplex PCR reads into MiXCR, producing one record per CDR3 protein. The table shows approximately 460,000 distinct CDR3 sequences, with around 15% occurring only once. These same records also appear under a second study, on T cells in Graves' hyperthyroidism and ophthalmopathy.

The material was peripheral blood mononuclear cells (PBMCs), obtained at new diagnosis, from a patient treated with antithyroid drugs. The origin of the receptors is a woman in her twenties or thirties with Graves disease. CDR3s include the opening cysteine and the closing phenylalanine or tryptophan. The D gene is left open where the match is weak. Clone size is given for some rows only: seen once, a few or many times, or a class if the clone is expanded.

size,V,D,length,J,CDR3,DNA
NA,TRBV30,NA,11,TRBJ1-2,CAWSRGRAYTF,TGTGCCTGGAGCCGCGGCAGGGCCTACACCTTC
few,TRBV6-2/TRBV6-3,NA,15,TRBJ2-1,CASRGAGQGHNEQFF,TGTGCCAGCAGGGGCGCAGGGCAGGGTCACAATGAGCAGTTCTTC
many,TRBV11-2,TRBD1,12,TRBJ1-2,CASSPTGIGYTF,TGTGCCAGCAGCCCGACAGGGATTGGCTACACCTTC
many,TRBV28,TRBD2,14,TRBJ2-3,CASSSGRRTDTQYF,TGTGCCAGCAGTAGCGGGAGAAGGACAGATACGCAGTATTTT
many,TRBV28,NA,11,TRBJ1-1,CASSSRTEAFF,TGTGCCAGCAGTTCCAGGACTGAAGCTTTCTTT
many,TRBV30,NA,13,TRBJ2-2,CAWSAASTGELFF,TGTGCCTGGAGTGCGGCCTCTACCGGGGAGCTGTTTTTT
few,TRBV29-1,TRBD1,15,TRBJ2-3,CSVHLPGQGTDTQYF,TGCAGCGTTCACCTCCCGGGACAGGGTACAGATACGCAGTATTTT
many,TRBV12-3/TRBV12-4,NA,15,TRBJ1-5,CASSSLTRSNQPQHF,TGTGCCAGCAGCTCCCTGACGAGGAGCAATCAGCCCCAGCATTTT
many,TRBV28,NA,14,TRBJ2-5,CASRWGEYQETQYF,TGTGCCAGCCGATGGGGGGAGTACCAAGAGACCCAGTACTTC
NA,TRBV15,NA,16,TRBJ2-7,CATSRDGTPKSYEQYF,TGTGCCACCAGCAGAGACGGGACACCTAAGTCCTACGAGCAGTACTTC
many,TRBV6-2/TRBV6-3,TRBD1,18,TRBJ2-1,CASTASNLRGNSYNEQFF,TGTGCCAGCACTGCCAGCAACCTCAGGGGGAATTCCTACAATGAGCAGTTCTTC
NA,TRBV6-1,NA,17,TRBJ2-5,CASSPPFFADQQETQYF,TGTGCCAGCAGCCCGCCGTTCTTTGCGGACCAACAAGAGACCCAGTACTTC
few,TRBV2,TRBD2,14,TRBJ2-1,CASTRAGFGNEQFF,TGTGCCAGCACCCGAGCGGGATTCGGAAATGAGCAGTTCTTC
NA,TRBV20-1,NA,16,TRBJ2-2,CSARDPSSGNTGGLFF,TGCAGTGCTAGAGATCCTAGTAGCGGCAACACCGGGGGGCTGTTTTTT
few,TRBV7-9,NA,16,TRBJ2-2,CASSLELVRGTGELFF,TGTGCCAGCAGCTTGGAACTAGTTCGGGGCACCGGGGAGCTGTTTTTT
many,TRBV11-3,NA,16,TRBJ1-1,CASSLENSGSNTEAFF,TGTGCCAGCAGCTTAGAAAACAGTGGGTCGAACACTGAAGCTTTCTTT
many,TRBV28,TRBD1,15,TRBJ2-5,CASSSPEGAGETQYF,TGTGCCAGCAGTTCCCCCGAGGGGGCTGGGGAGACCCAGTACTTC
few,TRBV20-1,TRBD2,17,TRBJ2-1,CSAPKPLAGGGYNEQFF,TGCAGTGCCCCTAAACCTCTAGCGGGAGGGGGCTACAATGAGCAGTTCTTC
once,TRBV20-1,NA,14,TRBJ2-3,CSASSPQFTYTQYF,TGCAGTGCCAGCAGCCCGCAATTTACATATACGCAGTATTTT
many,TRBV7-2,NA,14,TRBJ2-7,CASSFEDGSYEQYF,TGTGCCAGCAGCTTCGAGGACGGAAGCTACGAGCAGTACTTC
many,TRBV5-8,NA,14,TRBJ2-7,CASSFGPGVDEQYF,TGTGCCAGCAGCTTCGGTCCGGGGGTGGACGAGCAGTACTTC
many,TRBV7-9,NA,16,TRBJ1-5,CASSLARGGSNQPQHF,TGTGCCAGCAGCTTAGCGCGTGGGGGAAGCAATCAGCCCCAGCATTTT
many,TRBV7-9,NA,12,TRBJ2-5,CASSLAWETQYF,TGTGCCAGCAGCTTAGCGTGGGAGACCCAGTACTTC
NA,TRBV20-1,TRBD1,14,TRBJ2-2,CSATRTGETGELFF,TGCAGTGCTACCAGGACAGGGGAGACCGGGGAGCTGTTTTTT
many,TRBV28,TRBD2,14,TRBJ2-7,CASSFVGGVYEQYF,TGTGCCAGCAGTTTTGTCGGGGGGGTCTACGAGCAGTACTTC
many,TRBV3-1,TRBD1,15,TRBJ2-5,CASTPLQGASETQYF,TGTGCCAGCACCCCGCTACAGGGGGCCTCAGAGACCCAGTACTTC
many,TRBV7-2,NA,14,TRBJ2-2,CASSLAGVSGELFF,TGTGCCAGCAGCTTAGCTGGGGTGTCCGGGGAGCTGTTTTTT
many,TRBV7-2,TRBD2,15,TRBJ2-1,CASSPGLAGVLEQFF,TGTGCCAGCAGCCCGGGACTAGCGGGAGTGCTTGAGCAGTTCTTC
many,TRBV9,NA,11,TRBJ2-2,CASSKNGELFF,TGTGCCAGCAGCAAGAACGGGGAGCTGTTTTTT
NA,TRBV7-9,NA,16,TRBJ2-4,CASSSHITTYKNIQYF,TGTGCCAGCAGCTCTCACATAACGACGTACAAAAACATTCAGTACTTC
NA,TRBV10-1,NA,15,TRBJ2-5,CASSETGTSGETQYF,TGCGCCAGCAGTGAAACAGGGACCTCCGGGGAGACCCAGTACTTC
NA,TRBV29-1,TRBD2,12,TRBJ2-1,CSVDLAGAEQFF,TGCAGCGTTGATTTAGCGGGAGCTGAGCAGTTCTTC
many,TRBV2,TRBD1,14,TRBJ1-4,CASSATGLGEKLFF,TGTGCCAGCAGCGCGACAGGGCTGGGTGAAAAACTGTTTTTT
many,TRBV28,TRBD1,14,TRBJ2-7,CATMGTGGFYEQYF,TGTGCCACCATGGGGACAGGGGGCTTTTACGAGCAGTACTTC
many,TRBV15,NA,12,TRBJ2-1,CATSRDMNEQFF,TGTGCCACCAGCAGAGATATGAATGAGCAGTTCTTC
many,TRBV11-2,NA,14,TRBJ1-4,CASSRGAHNEKLFF,TGTGCCAGCAGCCGGGGAGCTCATAATGAAAAACTGTTTTTT
many,TRBV30,NA,14,TRBJ1-5,CAWSVGGRNQPQHF,TGTGCCTGGAGTGTGGGGGGCCGCAATCAGCCCCAGCATTTT
few,TRBV19,TRBD1,14,TRBJ2-6,CASSMWDRGNVLTF,TGTGCCAGTAGTATGTGGGACAGGGGCAACGTCCTGACTTTC
many,TRBV4-1,NA,14,TRBJ2-7,CASSQSGVTYEQYF,TGCGCCAGCAGCCAATCTGGGGTTACCTACGAGCAGTACTTC
many,TRBV6-2/TRBV6-3,TRBD2,15,TRBJ2-1,CASSYGSGSWGEQFF,TGTGCCAGCAGTTACGGCAGCGGGAGTTGGGGTGAGCAGTTCTTC
few,TRBV6-1,NA,13,TRBJ2-7,CASCRDGTYEQYF,TGTGCCAGCTGCCGGGACGGAACCTACGAGCAGTACTTC